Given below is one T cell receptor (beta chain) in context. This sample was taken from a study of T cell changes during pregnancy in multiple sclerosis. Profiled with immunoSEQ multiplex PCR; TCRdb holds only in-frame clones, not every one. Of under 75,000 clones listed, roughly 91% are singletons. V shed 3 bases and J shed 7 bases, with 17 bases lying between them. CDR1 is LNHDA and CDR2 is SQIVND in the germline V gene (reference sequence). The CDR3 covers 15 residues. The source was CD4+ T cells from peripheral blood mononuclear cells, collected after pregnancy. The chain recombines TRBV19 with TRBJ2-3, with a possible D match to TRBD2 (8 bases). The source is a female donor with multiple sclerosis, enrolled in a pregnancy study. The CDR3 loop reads CASSMQVAGQNTQYF. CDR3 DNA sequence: TGTGCCAGTAGTATGCAGGTAGCGGGACAGAATACGCAGTATTTT.